This T cell receptor (beta chain) came from a study of identical twins. Study outcomes and limitations: Out-of-frame alpha sequences that twins shared showed excess low generation probability.

Unique molecular identifiers were present on cDNA, and template switching added a universal primer site. TCRdb re-derived calls from the 5' RACE reads in MiXCR, one entry per CDR3 protein. The table lists under 500,000 distinct CDR3 sequences, approximately 15% of them singletons. The V gene's germline CDR1 is KGHSH and CDR2 LQKENI. V was pared by 6 bases and J by 5 bases, with 10 bases between. The CDR3 extends over 12 amino acids. Details on this clonotype: As yet, its antigen is unknown.

The sample was also reused in another study, on yellow fever vaccine responses in identical twins. From that report: Each twin's T cell response to the vaccine was reported to look partly convergent and partly personalized.

Sequencing input: CD4+ T cells sorted from blood. The clonotype comes from a woman between 18 and 30 years old in good health. The V gene is TRBV18, the J gene TRBJ1-1; no clear D. The CDR3 sequence: CASSLTETEAFF. The CDR3 nucleotides are TGTGCCAGCTCGCTTACGGAGACTGAAGCTTTCTTT.